This T cell receptor (beta chain) originates from a study of T cells in women clearing cervical HPV infection. Study-wide context: Blood came at first lesion visit for cases, post-clearance for controls.

All donors had a single incident cervical HPV16 infection, not prevalent. On this clone itself: The antigen is unknown. The read stops 3 residues short of the end of the CDR3; the missing end is completed from the germline J gene. This sample also contains other DNA sequences that code for the same CDR3.

Overall study results and limits: Richness differences could reflect unmeasured T-cell content per sample.

The CDR3 length is 15 residues. V was clipped by 4 bases and J by 6 bases; unmatched bases: 4. From germline, CDR1 is SGHRS and CDR2 YFSETQ. This table comes from immunoSEQ multiplex PCR, and its TCRdb copy is limited to in-frame clones, with some not included. The sample data list 25,000 to 35,000 clones. This TCR came from a woman aged 18 to 75 with a cervical HPV16 infection that either progressed to CIN3+ or cleared (not recorded which). The V call is TRBV5-1, the J call TRBJ2-2, with 12 bases fitting TRBD2. The sequencing sample was made of blood buffy coat. The part of the CDR3 DNA that was read is TGCGCCAGCAGCCAGACTAGCGGGAGATCCGGGGAG. It encodes CASSQTSGRSGE. The CDR3 reads in full as CASSQTSGRSGELFF. Complete variable domain (other parts from reference TRBV5-1 and TRBJ2-2): KAGVTQTPRYLIKTRGQQVTLSCSPISGHRSVSWYQQTPGQGLQFLFEYFSETQRNKGNFPGRFSGRQFSNSRSEMNVSTLELGDSALYLCASSQTSGRSGELFFGEGSRLTVL.